One T cell receptor beta chain is described in this entry. This clonotype was seen repeatedly, ten times or more. Its antigen remains undetermined. No base quality information exists; no much larger clone differs at one position. Amplification of TCR beta CDR3 regions was carried out from RNA transcripts. The TCR CDR3 was subjected to a first round of RT-PCR using the HTBI primer set and the Qiagen OneStep RT-PCR kit. Libraries were constructed in a second round of multiplex PCR, after which size selection and purification were carried out. Paired-end sequencing of the libraries was performed with 100 bp reads on an Illumina HiSeq2000. The authors processed their data as follows. Raw data were processed with SOAPnuke, discarding reads with adapters, uncalled bases, mean Phred below 15, or no exact constant-primer or identifier match. COPE v1.2.5 was used to merge the high-quality paired reads, and each unique nucleotide sequence was defined as a clonotype. MiTCR v1.1 was used to align the clonotypes against IMGT TRBV, TRBD and TRBJ reference segments. Only V-J combinations with frequency above 0.0001, covering roughly 99% of repertoires, were analysed. A TCS score was defined as the ratio between F50 (clonal expansion) and ExV (chaos), using BLOSUM62-based TCRdist between CDR3 peptides within each V-J. Welch's t-statistics and random forest reduced 514 V-J features to roughly 13, which were used in a naive Bayes classifier (R e1071). TCRdb itself trimmed the public reads at Q25 with fastp, ran MiXCR and retained productive beta chains. Rows with a matching CDR3 protein are joined into one entry that keeps the most common DNA and genes. TCRdb's processing, not the study's, gives the V and J calls here. This sample comprises 350,000 to 400,000 distinct CDR3 sequences, 11% to 15% of them detected only once. Approximately 11% of the sample belongs to the ten largest clones.

Graves' hyperthyroidism was defined as stable when no progression to ophthalmopathy occurred over 18 months of follow-up. The hyperthyroidism patients were between 18 and 65 years old and newly diagnosed, with a disease duration of less than 2 months. Any patient with an uncontrolled infection, another autoimmune disease, pregnancy or lactation was excluded. Diagnoses were based on clinical symptoms, serum thyroxine and TRAb, thyroid ultrasound and orbital computed tomography. PBMCs were isolated from about 10 ml of fresh peripheral blood by Ficoll-Paque density gradient centrifugation. Trizol reagent was used to extract total RNA, and RNA quality was then checked on an Agilent 2100 Bioanalyzer. Deletion took 5 bases off V and 6 bases off J, with a span of 9 bases between the germline ends. CDR3 length: 12 amino acids, cysteine to phenylalanine. Here the CDR3 DNA is all that survives: 36 bases in frame from base 1. For CDR1 and CDR2, the germline V gene (reference sequence) lists SEHNR and FQNEAQ.

This entry is derived from a study of T cells in Graves' hyperthyroidism and ophthalmopathy (dated by TCRdb to between 2018 and 2020). Background on the whole study: Peripheral blood samples were taken at the time of initial diagnosis, prior to any treatment. The 100 discovery patients were randomly split 7:3 into training and test sets. To identify TCR V-J signatures that set the groups apart, the researchers used a discovery cohort of 100 patients, made up of fewer than 50 with Graves' ophthalmopathy and 57 with stable Graves' hyperthyroidism. Following sampling, methimazole starting at 30 mg daily was given to hyperthyroidism patients, and high-dose intravenous methylprednisolone was given to ophthalmopathy patients. Thyroid tissue and blood T-cell repertoires from six Graves' hyperthyroidism patients were also compared in the study. Prospective prediction of ophthalmopathy was tested in an independent validation cohort consisting of 18 to 20 hyperthyroidism patients and 17 patients who later progressed to ophthalmopathy. The paper describes TCR Vbeta CDR3 sequencing of fewer than 150 peripheral blood samples, made up of about 40 ophthalmopathy patients, around 78 hyperthyroidism patients and 17 progressor patients.

Here is what the overall study found, with its caveats: Sample size was not statistically predetermined, and blinding of investigators to group allocation was not performed. During validation, the model predicted progression to ophthalmopathy a median of approximately 6 months ahead of onset, with approximately 70% sensitivity and 72.22% specificity. In cross-validation, a model built on a 13 V-J signature told ophthalmopathy apart from stable hyperthyroidism with under 90% sensitivity and around 83% specificity, and in testing the same model reached 80%/75%. Most expanded thyroid clonotypes (frequency above 0.001) were also detected in blood, a finding suggesting that blood repertoires may reflect thyroid immune responses.

Recombination joined TRBV7-9 with TRBJ2-3; a weak D assignment points to TRBD2 (5 bases agree). The sample comprised blood. The receptor was derived from a woman in her fifties or sixties with Graves' hyperthyroidism. The DNA sequence is as follows: TGTGCCAGCAGCGGGAGTAGTGATACGCAGTATTTT. This sequence encodes CASSGSSDTQYF.